The T cell receptor (beta chain) under discussion was sequenced for a study of cytomegalovirus exposure and HLA in healthy donors. Study summary: An earlier analysis identified 100 million to 130 million unique TCR beta sequences in 150 million to 200 million T cells.

A multiplex PCR was run with 60 Vbeta primers and 13 Jbeta primers. Produced via immunoSEQ multiplex PCR; TCRdb's table is partial and in-frame only. This sample has 160,000 or so clones, with 60% to 80% found just once. Study-level findings and limits: Later, TCR association rates were found to vary by HLA locus, highest for DRB1 and lowest for HLA-C.

The donors were healthy bone marrow donors. The germline V gene has CDR1 SQVTM and CDR2 ANQGSEA. V lost 0 bases, J lost 6 bases, and 10 bases stayed unmatched. CDR3 length: 16 amino acids. To note about this clone: Its matching antigen is unknown.

This chain connects TRBV29-1 to TRBJ2-1; 8 bases align to TRBD2. Sequencing was done on a sample of PBMCs. This TCR was sampled from a man younger than 30 in good health and CMV-seropositive. Here the CDR3 reads CSVEDLGGGSLNEQFF. The DNA of the CDR3 is TGCAGCGTTGAAGATCTCGGCGGGGGGAGCCTCAATGAGCAGTTCTTC.